Below are 7 T cell receptor beta chains sequenced from a single sample in a study of human T cells and chemical hapten exposure. Described time point: patch test 1, 2 weeks after DPC sensitization. This sample's treatment: therapeutic diphenylcyclopropenone sensitization with weekly scalp DPC. A single record per CDR3 protein comes from TCRdb applying MiXCR to the RACE reads. Here the sample spans some 350,000 distinct CDR3 sequences, approximately 6.3% being singletons. The source was whole blood, collected in connection with sensitization to the hapten diphenylcyclopropenone (DPC). All receptors come from a woman under 30 with alopecia areata. Some clones in this sample may be carry-over from other donors' samples.

This clonotype was seen more than once but under ten times. The V and J genes are TRBV10-3 and TRBJ2-7; 7 bases agree with TRBD1. This CDR3 spans 15 amino acids. Germline V CDR1 and CDR2: ENHRY, SYGVKD. V dropped 6 bases and J dropped 4; count of bases not matched to a gene: 12. This chain's CDR3 is CAISLTGLNPYEQYF. The CDR3 coding sequence is TGTGCCATCAGCCTGACAGGGCTAAACCCTTACGAGCAGTACTTC.

This clonotype was recorded many times. The chain uses TRBV6-5 and TRBJ1-2, with 11 bases that match TRBD1. The V segment lost 9 bases and the J segment 4 bases; nucleotides outside the gene matches: 4. Germline-derived CDR1 and CDR2 are MNHEY and SVGAGI. There are 13 residues in the CDR3. CDR3 DNA sequence: TGTGCCAGTGGGGACAGGGGGTCCTATGGCTACACCTTC. It yields the protein CASGDRGSYGYTF.

This clonotype was seen a handful of times. J is TRBJ1-2 and V is TRBV15; TRBD1 might be the D (5 bases). Germline CDR1 and CDR2: LNHNV and YYDKDF (reference sequence). The ends were cut back, 1 base at V and 4 bases at J, with 13 bases in the middle. There are 15 residues in the CDR3. In DNA form, the CDR3 reads TGTGCCACCAGCAGAGGGTCCCTAAGGGGCTATGGCTACACCTTC. Its translation: CATSRGSLRGYGYTF. Filled out from reference TRBV15 and TRBJ1-2, the complete variable domain reads DAMVIQNPRYQVTQFGKPVTLSCSQTLNHNVMYWYQQKSSQAPKLLFHYYDKDFNNEADTPDNFQSRRPNTSFCFLDIRSPGLGDTAMYLCATSRGSLRGYGYTFGSGTRLTVV.

This clonotype has at least ten counts. One end of the junction does not line up with germline, which may come from a read error. CDR3 sequence (DNA): TGTGCCAGCAGCCCAGGCCCCCAAGAGACCCAGTACTTC. Protein product: CASSPGPQETQYF. The chain couples TRBV5-1 to TRBJ2-5, with D unresolved. Germline V gene lookup returns CDR1 SGHRS and CDR2 YFSETQ. This CDR3 is 13 amino acids long.

This clonotype was picked up many times. The rearrangement joins TRBV10-3 to TRBJ2-3; TRBD2 matches at 9 bases. The CDR3 sequence is 17 residues long. V dropped 0 bases and J dropped 2; count of bases not matched to a gene: 6. Germline CDR1 ENHRY, CDR2 SYGVKD. This CDR3 reads CAISESGVAGDTDTQYF. CDR3 nucleotides: TGTGCCATCAGTGAGTCGGGAGTAGCGGGGGACACAGATACGCAGTATTTT.

This clonotype was observed at least ten times. The gene calls are TRBV12-3 or TRBV12-4 and TRBJ2-3; D uncertain. The CDR3 runs 13 residues. Between the trimmed V and J ends, which lost 3 bases and 6 bases, there was a span of 10 bases. The CDR3 DNA follows: TGTGCCAGCAGTTTCTTCGACTCCGATACGCAGTATTTT. Translated, it gives CASSFFDSDTQYF.

This chain uses TRBV6-5 with TRBJ2-3; a weak D match, TRBD2 (7 bases). The germline V gene encodes CDR1 MNHEY and CDR2 SVGAGI. Trimming removed 0 bases at V and 2 bases at J, with 15 bases between. The CDR3 extends over 17 amino acids. The DNA of the CDR3 is TGTGCCAGCAGTTACTCAATCCCGGGGGGCGCCACAGATACGCAGTATTTT. Translated: CASSYSIPGGATDTQYF.